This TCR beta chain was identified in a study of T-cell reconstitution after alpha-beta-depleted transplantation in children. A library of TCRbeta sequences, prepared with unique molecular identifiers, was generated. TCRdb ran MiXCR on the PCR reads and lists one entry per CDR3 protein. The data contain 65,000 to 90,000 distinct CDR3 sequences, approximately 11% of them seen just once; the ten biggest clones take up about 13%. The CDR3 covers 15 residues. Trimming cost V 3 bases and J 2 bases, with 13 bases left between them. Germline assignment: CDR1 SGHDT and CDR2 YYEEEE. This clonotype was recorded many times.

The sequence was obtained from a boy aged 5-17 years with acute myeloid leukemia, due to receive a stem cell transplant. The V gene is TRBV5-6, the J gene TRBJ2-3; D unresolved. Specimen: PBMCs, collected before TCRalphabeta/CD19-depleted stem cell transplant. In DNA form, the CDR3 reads TGTGCCAGCAGCTCGGACCGAGTTTACACAGATACGCAGTATTTT. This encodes CASSSDRVYTDTQYF. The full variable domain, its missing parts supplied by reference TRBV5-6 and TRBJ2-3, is DAGVTQSPTHLIKTRGQQVTLRCSPKSGHDTVSWYQQALGQGPQFIFQYYEEEERQRGNFPDRFSGHQFPNYSSELNVNALLLGDSALYLCASSSDRVYTDTQYFGPGTRLTVL.